These T cell receptor beta chains were read from a single sample in a study of blood T cells in healthy people across ages. From the 5' RACE reads, TCRdb called clonotypes with MiXCR, one entry per CDR3 protein. The top ten hold roughly 8.2% of the sample, which has 1.5 million to 2 million distinct CDR3 sequences, roughly 27% seen once. Input material: blood. These receptors all stem from a woman aged 25 to 39 in good health. CDR3s include the opening cysteine and the closing phenylalanine or tryptophan. Fields, in order: J gene, V gene, clone size, D gene, CDR3 DNA, CDR3 protein. D genes are given only for firm matches. A row's size may be missing; if present it is once, few, many or a size class.

TRBJ2-3 TRBV4-1 once TRBD2 TGCGCCAGCAGCCAAGAAGGGGCTAGCGGGGGATGGGCAGATACGCAGTATTTT CASSQEGASGGWADTQYF
TRBJ1-5 TRBV3-1 NA NA TGTGCCAGCAGCCAAGACGGCATTGGCAATCAGCCCCAGCATTTT CASSQDGIGNQPQHF
TRBJ2-3 TRBV12-3/TRBV12-4 NA NA TGTGCCACCCTGGACCTACGGAGCACGGATACGCAGTATTTT CATLDLRSTDTQYF
TRBJ2-7 TRBV11-2 few NA TGTGCCAGCTCCATTAGTGGTGGACGAGGCCACGAGCAGTACTTC CASSISGGRGHEQYF
TRBJ1-1 TRBV20-1 few TRBD1 TGCAGTGCTACCGTTTCGGGACAGGCCGCGACTGAAGCTTTCTTT CSATVSGQAATEAFF
TRBJ2-1 TRBV5-1 NA TRBD2 TGCGCCAGCAGCAGGGGACTAGTGGGTGAAGGTGAGCAGTTCTTC CASSRGLVGEGEQFF
TRBJ2-3 TRBV7-2 few NA TGTGCCAGCAGCAACTTGGGGGCGGATACGCAGTATTTT CASSNLGADTQYF
TRBJ1-6 TRBV27 few NA TGTGCCAGCACCTCTCCGTATAATTCACCCCTCCACTTT CASTSPYNSPLHF
TRBJ1-4 TRBV7-9 NA TRBD1 TGTGCCAGCAGCGTGATGGGACAGGGGACAGAAAAACTGTTTTTT CASSVMGQGTEKLFF
TRBJ2-3 TRBV6-5 few NA TGTGCCAGCAGTTACTCGAGGCCCGGGACAAGCCTCACAGATACGCAGTATTTT CASSYSRPGTSLTDTQYF
TRBJ2-2 TRBV20-1 many NA TGCAGTGCTAGGGAAAGGACCACCGGGGAGCTGTTTTTT CSARERTTGELFF
TRBJ2-5 TRBV20-1 few NA TGCAGTGCTAGAGTAGCGGACCACCAAGAGACCCAGTACTTC CSARVADHQETQYF
TRBJ2-5 TRBV20-1 many TRBD1 TGCAGTTCGCCGGGACAGCAAGAGACCCAGTACTTC CSSPGQQETQYF
TRBJ2-1 TRBV6-6 NA TRBD2 TGTGCCAGCCGTACGGGGGGGCTGGCAGAGACCCAGTTCTTC CASRTGGLAETQFF
TRBJ1-1 TRBV20-1 NA NA TGCAGTGCTAGAAGGGCAGGGGCGCGGGAGACTGAAGCTTTCTTT CSARRAGARETEAFF
TRBJ2-7 TRBV7-2 NA TRBD2 TGTGCCAGCAGCTTGTTTACCAGCGGGGGGTACGAGCAGTACTTC CASSLFTSGGYEQYF
TRBJ1-1 TRBV7-2 NA NA TGTGCCAGCAGCTTATGGGTAACGACCACTGAAGCTTTCTTT CASSLWVTTTEAFF